These 16 T cell receptor beta chains were sequenced from one sample in a study of T cells in Graves' hyperthyroidism and ophthalmopathy. TCR beta CDR3 region amplification was performed from RNA transcripts. HTBI primers were used for first-round RT-PCR of the TCR CDR3. TCRdb re-called the multiplex PCR reads with MiXCR, one entry per CDR3 protein. The sample holds about 500,000 distinct CDR3 sequences, about 16% seen once. The source material was blood. The receptors shown here come from a woman between 25 and 40 years old with Graves' ophthalmopathy.

This clonotype was recorded many times. The chain links TRBV10-3 to TRBJ2-1, with D possibly matching TRBD2 (5 bases). Germline V CDR1 and CDR2: ENHRY, SYGVKD. With 0 bases removed from V and 3 bases from J, the gap between germline ends came to 12 bases. This CDR3 is built from 16 residues. The CDR3 DNA sequence: TGTGCCATCAGTGAGTCGATCGGACTTGGCTACAATGAGCAGTTCTTC. Translation: CAISESIGLGYNEQFF.

The chain couples TRBV7-3 to TRBJ2-3; 8 positions agree with TRBD2. The V gene's germline CDR1 is SGHTA and CDR2 FQGTGA. The CDR3 consists of 13 residues. The V and J ends lost 8 bases and 5 bases, in that order; junction bases with no gene match: 6. In DNA form, the CDR3 reads TGTGCCAGCGGCGGCGGGAGGCAAGATACGCAGTATTTT. Protein product: CASGGGRQDTQYF.

The V call is TRBV20-1, the J call TRBJ2-7; no reliable D call. With 3 bases removed from V and 4 bases from J, the gap between germline ends came to 13 bases. Germline V gene lookup returns CDR1 DFQATT and CDR2 SNEGSKA (reference sequence). The CDR3 runs 13 residues. The CDR3 sequence: CSARQELQYEQYF. The CDR3 DNA is TGCAGTGCTAGGCAGGAGTTACAATACGAGCAGTACTTC.

The chain carries TRBV19 and TRBJ1-3; D gene uncertain. The length of the CDR3 is 13 residues. CDR1 and CDR2 (germline): LNHDA, SQIVND (reference sequence). Trimming left V 11 bases short and J 0 bases short, with 11 bases between. The CDR3: CAGSSISGNTIYF. DNA of the CDR3: TGTGCCGGAAGTTCCATCTCTGGAAACACCATATATTTT.

The chain combines TRBV7-3 with TRBJ2-3; the match to TRBD2 covers 7 bases. The CDR3 runs 13 residues. Trimming cost V 6 bases and J 5 bases; bases outside gene matches: 5. Per germline, CDR1 SGHTA and CDR2 FQGTGA. The CDR3 DNA reads as TGTGCCAGCAGAGCCCCGGGAGGAGATACGCAGTATTTT. Amino acids: CASRAPGGDTQYF.

This clonotype was picked up many times. The V call is TRBV4-3, the J call TRBJ1-5; D unresolved. The V gene lost 4 bases and the J gene lost 8 bases, with 12 bases spanning the gap. The CDR3 has 13 amino acids. Germline values: CDR1 LGHNA, CDR2 YSLEER. Here the CDR3 reads CASSPEAWEPQHF. The CDR3, as DNA: TGCGCCAGCAGCCCAGAGGCGTGGGAGCCCCAGCATTTT.

CDR3 region: CASSFGTSYYTKLFF. As DNA, the CDR3 is TGTGCCAGCAGTTTCGGGACTAGTTATTATACGAAACTGTTTTTT. The chain carries TRBV12-3 or TRBV12-4 and TRBJ1-4, with D possibly matching TRBD1 (5 bases). V gave up 3 bases and J gave up 11 bases, with 19 bases separating them. The CDR3 consists of 15 residues.

This clonotype has ten or more counts. This rearrangement joins TRBV7-3 to TRBJ2-3, with TRBD2 identical over 8 bases. The CDR3 has 14 amino acids. From germline, CDR1 is SGHTA and CDR2 FQGTGA. V was pared by 1 base and J by 11 bases, with 8 bases of the junction left unmatched. The CDR3 DNA is TGTGCCAGCAGCTTAAACGCGCAGCGGGAGAAGCAGTATTTT. Its translation is CASSLNAQREKQYF.

The rearrangement links TRBV25-1 to TRBJ2-7; 10 nucleotides align to TRBD1. The CDR3 is 14 residues long. Trimming cost V 9 bases and J 6 bases; bases outside gene matches: 11. Germline CDR1 and CDR2: MGHDK and SYGVNS. The CDR3 reads CASSPGQGNREQYF. The CDR3 DNA sequence: TGTGCCAGTTCACCGGGACAGGGGAATCGCGAGCAGTACTTC.

The rearrangement uses TRBV15 and TRBJ2-5, with D tentatively TRBD1 (5 bases). The CDR3 length is 17 residues. Germline assignment: CDR1 LNHNV and CDR2 YYDKDF (reference sequence). V lost 4 bases, J lost 6 bases, and 24 bases lay in between. Here the CDR3 DNA reads TGTGCCACCAGCACACTATGGGGCAGGGAAGGAGAAAAGACCCAGTACTTC. Translation: CATSTLWGREGEKTQYF.

The chain has TRBV19 and TRBJ1-2, with D perhaps TRBD1 (5 bases). Germline values: CDR1 LNHDA, CDR2 SQIVND (reference sequence). There are 14 residues in the CDR3. V lost 2 bases and J lost 8, with 15 bases in between. The CDR3 bases are TGTGCCAGTAGTATAACCAGGGCGGCGTTCGGCTACACCTTC. Its protein product is CASSITRAAFGYTF.

This clonotype has more than one count but fewer than ten. This chain connects TRBV5-1 to TRBJ2-5, with 11 nucleotides matching TRBD2. Germline trimming cut 0 bases from V and 5 bases from J; bases unmatched to any gene: 0. This CDR3 contains 14 residues. The germline V gene encodes CDR1 SGHRS and CDR2 YFSETQ. This CDR3 is CASSLGTSGETQYF. The DNA of the CDR3 is TGCGCCAGCAGCTTGGGGACTAGCGGGGAGACCCAGTACTTC. The variable domain in full, with the rest retrieved from reference TRBV5-1 and TRBJ2-5, is KAGVTQTPRYLIKTRGQQVTLSCSPISGHRSVSWYQQTPGQGLQFLFEYFSETQRNKGNFPGRFSGRQFSNSRSEMNVSTLELGDSALYLCASSLGTSGETQYFGPGTRLLVL.

Ten or more counts support this clonotype. The rearrangement joins TRBV30 to TRBJ2-1; 7 positions agree with TRBD2. The CDR3 spans 13 residues. Per germline, CDR1 GTSNPN and CDR2 SVGIG (reference sequence). With 4 bases clipped from V and 7 bases from J, the junction kept 7 bases outside the gene matches. This chain's CDR3 is CAWTHFSGNEQFF. The CDR3 region has the DNA TGTGCCTGGACACACTTTAGCGGGAATGAGCAGTTCTTC.

V is TRBV25-1 and J is TRBJ1-2; unclear D gene. Germline V gives CDR1 MGHDK, CDR2 SYGVNS. CDR3 size: 13 residues. V was pared by 3 bases and J by 2 bases, with 7 bases between. CDR3 residues: CASSDTGNYGYTF. The CDR3 DNA reads TGTGCCAGCAGTGATACGGGGAACTATGGCTACACCTTC.

This clonotype has only a few counts. The chain recombines TRBV6-1 with TRBJ1-1; perhaps TRBD1 as D (6 bases). The CDR3 extends over 16 amino acids. CDR1 is MNHNS and CDR2 is SASEGT in the germline V gene. V lost 8 bases, J lost 0 bases, and 19 bases lay in between. The CDR3 protein is CASQTYRDPLNTEAFF. In DNA form, the CDR3 reads TGTGCCAGCCAAACGTACAGGGACCCTTTGAACACTGAAGCTTTCTTT.

This clonotype has ten or more counts. The chain is built from TRBV12-3 or TRBV12-4 and TRBJ2-5; 7 bases map to TRBD2. There are 14 residues in the CDR3. With 6 bases clipped from V and 3 bases from J, the junction kept 7 bases outside the gene matches. The CDR3 sequence is CASRLSGVEETQYF. In DNA form, the CDR3 reads TGTGCCAGCAGGCTCAGCGGGGTTGAAGAGACCCAGTACTTC.